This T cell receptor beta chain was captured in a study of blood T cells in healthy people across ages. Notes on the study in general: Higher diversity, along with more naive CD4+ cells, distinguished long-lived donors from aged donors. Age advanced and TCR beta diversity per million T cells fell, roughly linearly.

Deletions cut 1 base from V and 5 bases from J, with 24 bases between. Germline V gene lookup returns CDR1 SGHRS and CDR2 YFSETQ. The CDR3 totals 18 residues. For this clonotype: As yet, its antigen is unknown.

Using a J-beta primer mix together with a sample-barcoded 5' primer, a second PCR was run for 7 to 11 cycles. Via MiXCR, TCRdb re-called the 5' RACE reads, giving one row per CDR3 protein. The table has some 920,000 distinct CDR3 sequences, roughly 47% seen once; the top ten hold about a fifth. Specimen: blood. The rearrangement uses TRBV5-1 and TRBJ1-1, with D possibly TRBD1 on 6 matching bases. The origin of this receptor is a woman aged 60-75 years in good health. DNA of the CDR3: TGCGCCAGCAGCTTGAATTTCTATAAGGGGGGCAGGGTAACTGAAGCTTTCTTT. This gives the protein CASSLNFYKGGRVTEAFF.